Each of the 26 T cell receptor beta chains below was sequenced from the same sample in a study of tumor-infiltrating lymphocytes in localized non-small cell lung cancer (dated by TCRdb to about 2021). Libraries were made using the immunoSEQ multiplex PCR assay. The clones in this table, taken by TCRdb from immuneACCESS, are in-frame only. Not every clone is retained; where verified, under half of the shortfall comes from an unresolved V gene, and the cause of the rest is unknown. The sample has some 14,000 clones on record, approximately 68% of them singletons. The ten largest account for less than 25% of the sample. Sequencing was performed on uninvolved lung tissue not adjacent to the tumor. The receptors come from a human donor with non-small cell lung cancer.

The chain couples TRBV30 to TRBJ2-7; D call uncertain. V lost 1 base to trimming and J lost 4 bases, with 20 bases between them. Germline-derived CDR1 and CDR2 are GTSNPN and SVGIG (reference sequence). CDR3 length: 16 residues. For the CDR3, the DNA is TGTGCCTGGAGTGGGGTGGGGTTATCGAGGCTTTACGAGCAGTACTTC. Its translation is CAWSGVGLSRLYEQYF.

The chain employs TRBV28 and TRBJ2-7, with 10 bases matching TRBD2. Germline V gene sequence: CDR1 MDHEN, CDR2 SYDVKM. The trim removed 7 bases at V and 3 bases at J, leaving 3 bases unmatched. The CDR3 runs to 13 residues. The CDR3 region has the DNA TGTGCCAGCATAGAGCGGGGGGGCTACGAGCAGTACTTC. As protein: CASIERGGYEQYF.

The CDR3 sequence: CSVESNSGSYNEQFF. The CDR3 DNA reads TGCAGCGTTGAATCTAATAGCGGGAGCTACAATGAGCAGTTCTTC. This chain joins TRBV29-1 and TRBJ2-1, with 9 positions matching TRBD2. The V gene end was trimmed by 2 bases and the J gene end by 3 bases; junction bases not matched to a gene: 5. Germline V gene data show CDR1 as SQVTM and CDR2 as ANQGSEA. The CDR3 runs 15 residues.

This clone was detected once. The chain has TRBV4-3 and TRBJ2-3, with D perhaps TRBD1 or TRBD2 (6 bases each). The CDR3 sequence is 16 residues long. Germline V gene sequence: CDR1 LGHNA, CDR2 YSLEER. V shed 0 bases and J shed 7 bases, with 17 bases lying between them. The CDR3 is CASSQEAVRGEYTQYF. The CDR3 DNA reads as TGCGCCAGCAGCCAAGAGGCCGTGAGGGGGGAGTATACGCAGTATTTT.

V and J are TRBV6-5 and TRBJ2-1; 9 nucleotides match TRBD2. CDR1 is MNHEY and CDR2 is SVGAGI in the germline V gene. Unmatched junction bases numbered 4, after V lost 6 bases and J lost 1 base. The CDR3 spans 15 residues. CDR3: CASRASGVSYNEQFF. The CDR3, as DNA: TGTGCCAGCAGGGCTAGCGGGGTATCCTACAATGAGCAGTTCTTC.

A few counts support this clone. The CDR3 reads CASSQPRLAVGPDRGERTEAFF. The CDR3 coding sequence is TGCGCCAGCAGCCAACCTCGATTAGCGGTCGGACCCGACAGGGGCGAAAGGACTGAAGCTTTCTTT. This chain uses TRBV4-1 with TRBJ1-1, with 8 bases that match TRBD1. The V gene end was trimmed by 2 bases and the J gene end by 5 bases; junction bases not matched to a gene: 28. Germline CDR1 MGHRA, CDR2 YSYEKL. This CDR3 comprises 22 residues.

This clone was seen a few times. The chain employs TRBV6-6 and TRBJ1-1; TRBD1 is a possible D gene (6 bases). The CDR3 contains 13 residues. V was pared by 5 bases and J by 4 bases, with 11 bases between. The germline V gene has CDR1 MNHNY and CDR2 SVGAGI (reference sequence). CDR3 nucleotide sequence: TGTGCCAGCAGTCGGGGGCTCTTCACTGAAGCTTTCTTT. Residues: CASSRGLFTEAFF.

The chain joins TRBV7-2 to TRBJ2-5; 10 nucleotides match TRBD2. This CDR3 contains 14 residues. The V segment lost 7 bases and the J segment 1 base; nucleotides outside the gene matches: 3. The germline CDR1 and CDR2 sequences are SGHTA and FQGNSA. CDR3 coding DNA: TGTGCCAGCAAAAGGACTAGCGGCCAAGAGACCCAGTACTTC. It yields the protein CASKRTSGQETQYF.

This chain uses TRBV9 with TRBJ2-3; TRBD2 might be the D (6 bases). Germline lookup yields CDR1 SGDLS and CDR2 YYNGEE. This CDR3 region has 16 residues. The V end was cut by 0 bases, the J end by 2 bases, with 13 bases between. The CDR3 protein is CASSVVDSGYTDTQYF. The CDR3, as DNA: TGTGCCAGCAGCGTAGTTGATAGCGGCTACACAGATACGCAGTATTTT.

This clone was observed a handful of times. The V call is TRBV14, the J call TRBJ2-2, with D unclear. Germline V CDR1 and CDR2: SGHDN, FVKESK. Trimming took off 4 bases at V and 7 bases at J, with 10 bases between the two ends. This CDR3 has 13 amino acids. The CDR3 region has the DNA TGTGCCAGCAGCCCTTGGCAAAGCGGGGAGCTGTTTTTT. As protein: CASSPWQSGELFF.

V and J are TRBV5-1 and TRBJ2-1; TRBD1 might be the D (5 bases). The V end was cut by 4 bases, the J end by 7 bases, with 18 bases between. Germline-derived CDR1 and CDR2 are SGHRS and YFSETQ. The CDR3 covers 15 residues. CDR3 coding DNA: TGCGCCAGCAGCCCGGATGGGGCGAGAGGTAATGAGCAGTTCTTC. It translates to CASSPDGARGNEQFF.

The count of this clone is one. The genes are TRBV20-1 and TRBJ1-6, with unresolved D. From germline, CDR1 is DFQATT and CDR2 SNEGSKA (reference sequence). Trimming stripped 0 bases from V and 10 bases from J, with 1 base between. The CDR3 covers 10 residues. CDR3 sequence (DNA): TGCAGTGCTAGAGAGTCACCCCTCCACTTT. Protein product: CSARESPLHF.

The chain carries TRBV27 and TRBJ2-7; the D is unclear. Trimming shortened V by 7 bases and J by 3 bases, and 19 bases separated the two germline ends. The germline V gene has CDR1 MNHEY and CDR2 SMNVEV (reference sequence). The CDR3 loop spans 15 amino acids. The CDR3 protein is CASTPQKGTHYEQYF. CDR3 nucleotides: TGTGCCAGCACGCCCCAGAAAGGAACCCACTACGAGCAGTACTTC.

The chain links TRBV2 to TRBJ1-3; TRBD1 is a possible D gene (6 bases). The V end was cut by 6 bases, the J end by 1 base, with 13 bases between. Germline V lookup: CDR1 SNHLY, CDR2 FYNNEI. There are 15 residues in the CDR3. The CDR3 loop reads CASSRQASSGNTIYF. CDR3 nucleotides: TGTGCCAGCAGCCGACAGGCCTCATCTGGAAACACCATATATTTT.

The genes are TRBV6-1 and TRBJ1-1; D unclear. CDR3 size: 13 residues. Germline V gene data show CDR1 as MNHNS and CDR2 as SASEGT. V was trimmed by 6 bases and J by 3 bases, leaving 11 bases between them. This CDR3 reads CASREREHTEAFF. CDR3 nucleotides: TGTGCCAGCAGGGAAAGGGAACACACTGAAGCTTTCTTT.

This clone appeared a single time. This chain links TRBV9 with TRBJ2-7, with 9 nucleotides matching TRBD1. This CDR3 contains 16 residues. From germline, CDR1 is SGDLS and CDR2 YYNGEE. With V trimmed by 4 bases and J by 3 bases, 11 bases remained unmatched. Written as DNA, the CDR3 is TGTGCCAGCAGCTCCCGAGGGGGACAGGGTCTCTACGAGCAGTACTTC. Its protein is CASSSRGGQGLYEQYF.

The genes are TRBV11-2 and TRBJ1-3; possibly TRBD1 for D (5 bases). Germline loops: CDR1 SGHAT, CDR2 FQNNGV. With 5 bases removed from V and 0 bases from J, the gap between germline ends came to 20 bases. This CDR3 has 18 residues. The CDR3 DNA sequence: TGTGCCAGCAGCCATTTAGAGGTGGTCGGGGGCTCTGGAAACACCATATATTTT. Residues: CASSHLEVVGGSGNTIYF.

This chain connects TRBV5-6 to TRBJ1-1, with D perhaps matching TRBD1 (5 bases). Trimming removed 2 bases at V and 1 base at J, with 6 bases between. Germline V gene lookup returns CDR1 SGHDT and CDR2 YYEEEE. The CDR3 is 13 amino acids. CDR3 DNA sequence: TGTGCCAGCAGCTTTGGGGGGAACACTGAAGCTTTCTTT. Translating gives CASSFGGNTEAFF.

V usage is TRBV6-1 and J usage is TRBJ1-3; D gene ambiguous. Germline lookup yields CDR1 MNHNS and CDR2 SASEGT. This CDR3 comprises 15 residues. V gave up 4 bases and J gave up 4 bases, with 14 bases separating them. CDR3 nucleotides: TGTGCCAGCAGTGGGCGCCTAACTTCGGGAAACACCATATATTTT. This sequence encodes CASSGRLTSGNTIYF.

This clone is classed as medium-sized (0.01 to 0.1%). The chain links TRBV6-5 to TRBJ1-6; 8 bases are shared with TRBD1. The CDR3 sequence is 15 residues long. V was pared by 2 bases and J by 5 bases, with 2 bases of the junction left unmatched. Germline CDR1 and CDR2: MNHEY and SVGAGI. CDR3 DNA: TGTGCCAGCAGTTACGGGGACAGGAATAATTCACCCCTCCACTTT. Translating it yields CASSYGDRNNSPLHF.

The rearrangement uses TRBV13 and TRBJ1-1, with D tentatively TRBD1 (6 bases). Germline CDR1 PRHDT, CDR2 FYEKMQ (reference sequence). The CDR3 covers 14 residues. Trimming shortened V by 4 bases and J by 3 bases, and 12 bases separated the two germline ends. The CDR3 DNA reads TGTGCCAGCAGCTCAGGGGAGGTTGACACTGAAGCTTTCTTT. This codes for CASSSGEVDTEAFF. The full variable domain, rest sourced from reference TRBV13 and TRBJ1-1, is AAGVIQSPRHLIKEKRETATLKCYPIPRHDTVYWYQQGPGQDPQFLISFYEKMQSDKGSIPDRFSAQQFSDYHSELNMSSLELGDSALYFCASSSGEVDTEAFFGQGTRLTVV.

V gene TRBV30 combines with J gene TRBJ1-4; 8 positions match TRBD1. Trimming took 8 bases from V and 0 from J; bases not matched to a gene: 11. CDR3 size: 16 residues. The germline CDR1 and CDR2 sequences are GTSNPN and SVGIG (reference sequence). CDR3 in amino acids: CAAGQGGLATNEKLFF. CDR3 nucleotides: TGTGCCGCCGGACAGGGCGGACTTGCAACTAATGAAAAACTGTTTTTT.

The gene calls are TRBV30 and TRBJ2-1, with D maybe TRBD2 (5 bases). Trimming stripped 1 base from V and 4 bases from J, with 8 bases between. CDR1 GTSNPN and CDR2 SVGIG come from the germline V gene (reference sequence). The CDR3 totals 13 residues. This chain's CDR3 is CAWSAGWYNEQFF. CDR3 nucleotides: TGTGCCTGGAGTGCGGGGTGGTACAATGAGCAGTTCTTC.

By frequency in the sample, this clone is medium-sized. The genes are TRBV6-5 and TRBJ1-1, with a tentative D call TRBD1 (5 bases). The CDR3 loop spans 13 amino acids. Between the trimmed V and J ends, which lost 7 bases and 6 bases, there was a span of 15 bases. Germline V lookup: CDR1 MNHEY, CDR2 SVGAGI. The CDR3 region is CASTRQGWAEAFF. The CDR3 DNA reads as TGTGCCAGCACCCGGCAGGGCTGGGCTGAAGCTTTCTTT.

The rearrangement joins TRBV7-3 to TRBJ2-3, with D hard to call. CDR1 and CDR2 from the germline V gene are SGHTA and FQGTGA. CDR3 length equals 13 residues. V lost 2 bases and J lost 0, with 3 bases in between. CDR3 bases: TGTGCCAGCAGCTTAGGTAGCACAGATACGCAGTATTTT. The encoded protein is CASSLGSTDTQYF.

V and J are TRBV27 and TRBJ2-1; a weak D match, TRBD1 (6 bases). This CDR3 has 14 residues. V was clipped by 4 bases and J by 6 bases, with 13 bases between them. Germline CDR1 MNHEY, CDR2 SMNVEV (reference sequence). For the CDR3, the DNA is TGTGCCAGCAGTTCCCGACAGGCGGTCAATGAGCAGTTCTTC. It encodes CASSSRQAVNEQFF.